The clone carrying this T cell receptor (beta chain) was seen just once. These data come from a study of blood T cell repertoires in COVID-19. Study as a whole: There were acute and convalescent COVID-19 samples, and they came from the United States, Italy and Spain. T cells, B-cell-depleted T cells, or PBMCs supplied cDNA or gDNA.

Methods used by the authors: Cell counts per sample came from amplifying reference gene primers. Profiling relied on immunoSEQ multiplex PCR, and the TCRdb table lists in-frame clones only, not all of them. The D gene and trimming were derived from the DNA, and the V and J assignments and clone size from that table. The profile shows about 100,000 clones, about 90% of them singletons. Per germline, CDR1 SEHNR and CDR2 FQNEAQ (reference sequence). V trimming: 5 bases; J trimming: 0 bases; junction bases outside the gene matches: 3. The CDR3 contains 15 residues. Sequencing was performed on peripheral blood. This TCR was sampled from a man in his fifties or sixties with acute or convalescent COVID-19. V usage is TRBV7-9 and J usage is TRBJ2-3; 9 bases fit TRBD1. The CDR3 DNA reads as TGTGCCAGCAGCGCGGGACAGGGAAGCACAGATACGCAGTATTTT. It encodes CASSAGQGSTDTQYF. The full variable domain, in which reference TRBV7-9 and TRBJ2-3 provide the parts outside the CDR3, is DTGVSQNPRHKITKRGQNVTFRCDPISEHNRLYWYRQTLGQGPEFLTYFQNEAQLEKSRLLSDRFSAERPKGSFSTLEIQRTEQGDSAMYLCASSAGQGSTDTQYFGPGTRLTVL.